This paragraph reports one T cell receptor beta chain. This sample was included in a study of blood T cell repertoires in COVID-19. Study-level background: Collection of acute and convalescent COVID-19 samples took place in the United States, Italy and Spain.

Some clones are missing from TCRdb's copy, which holds only in-frame ones; the method was immunoSEQ multiplex PCR. This table holds roughly 62,000 clones, 85% to 90% found once. Germline assignment: CDR1 KGHDR and CDR2 SFDVKD. This CDR3 is built from 14 residues. V shed 10 bases and J 5 bases; nucleotides not matched to a gene: 6. The clonotype originates from a human donor with active COVID-19. The donor label of this sample is uncertain. Sequencing was carried out using peripheral blood. V and J are TRBV24-1 and TRBJ2-3; TRBD2 matches at 12 bases. CDR3 sequence: CATRLAGEEDTQYF. The CDR3 DNA is TGTGCCACTCGACTAGCGGGAGAAGAAGATACGCAGTATTTT.